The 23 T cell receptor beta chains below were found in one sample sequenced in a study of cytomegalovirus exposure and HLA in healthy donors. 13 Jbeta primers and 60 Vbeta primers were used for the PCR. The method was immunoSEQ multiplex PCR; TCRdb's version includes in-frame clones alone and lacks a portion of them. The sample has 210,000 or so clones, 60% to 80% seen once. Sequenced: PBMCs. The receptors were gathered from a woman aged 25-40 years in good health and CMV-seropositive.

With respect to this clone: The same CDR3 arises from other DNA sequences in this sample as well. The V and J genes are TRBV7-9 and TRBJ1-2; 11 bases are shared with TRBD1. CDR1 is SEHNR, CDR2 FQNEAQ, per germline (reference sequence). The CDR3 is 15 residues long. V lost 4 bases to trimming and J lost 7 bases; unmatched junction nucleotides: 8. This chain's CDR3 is CASSSPGTGGGGYTF. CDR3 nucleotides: TGTGCCAGCAGCTCCCCCGGGACAGGGGGAGGTGGCTACACCTTC.

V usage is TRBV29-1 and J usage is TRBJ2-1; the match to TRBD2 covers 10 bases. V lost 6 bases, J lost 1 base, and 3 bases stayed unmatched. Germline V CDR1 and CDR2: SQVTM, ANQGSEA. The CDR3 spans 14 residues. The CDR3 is CSVIAGGSYNEQFF. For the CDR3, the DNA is TGCAGCGTCATAGCGGGAGGTTCCTACAATGAGCAGTTCTTC.

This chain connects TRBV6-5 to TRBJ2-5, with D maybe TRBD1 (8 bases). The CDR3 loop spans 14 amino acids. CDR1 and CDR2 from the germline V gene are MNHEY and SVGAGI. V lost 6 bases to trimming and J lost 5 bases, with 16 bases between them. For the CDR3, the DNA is TGTGCCAGCAGACCACAGGGGGGGGGCGAGACCCAGTACTTC. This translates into CASRPQGGGETQYF.

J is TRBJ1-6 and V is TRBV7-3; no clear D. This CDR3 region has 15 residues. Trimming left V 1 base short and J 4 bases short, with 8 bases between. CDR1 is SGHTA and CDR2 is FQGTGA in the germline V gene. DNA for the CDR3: TGTGCCAGCAGCTTAAAGGCAGGTTATAATTCACCCCTCCACTTT. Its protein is CASSLKAGYNSPLHF.

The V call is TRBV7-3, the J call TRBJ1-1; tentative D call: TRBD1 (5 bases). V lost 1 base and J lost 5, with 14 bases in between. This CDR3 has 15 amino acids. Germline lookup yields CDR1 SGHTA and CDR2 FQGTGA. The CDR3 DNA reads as TGTGCCAGCAGCTTAATGGGGGGAGCTGGGACTGAAGCTTTCTTT. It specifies CASSLMGGAGTEAFF.

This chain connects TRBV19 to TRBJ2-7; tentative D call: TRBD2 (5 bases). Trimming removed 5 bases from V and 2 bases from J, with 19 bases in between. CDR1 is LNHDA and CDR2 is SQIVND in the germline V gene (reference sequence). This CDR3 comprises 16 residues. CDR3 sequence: CASSPSDWRGTYEQYF. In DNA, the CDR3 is TGTGCCAGTAGTCCGTCGGACTGGCGAGGAACCTACGAGCAGTACTTC. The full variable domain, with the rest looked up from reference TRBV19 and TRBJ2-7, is DGGITQSPKYLFRKEGQNVTLSCEQNLNHDAMYWYRQDPGQGLRLIYYSQIVNDFQKGDIAEGYSVSREKKESFPLTVTSAQKNPTAFYLCASSPSDWRGTYEQYFGPGTRLTVT.

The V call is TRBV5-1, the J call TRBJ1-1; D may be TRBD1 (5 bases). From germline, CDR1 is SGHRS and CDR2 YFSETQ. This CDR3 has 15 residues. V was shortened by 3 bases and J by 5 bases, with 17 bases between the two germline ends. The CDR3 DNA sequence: TGCGCCAGCAGCTCCCAGGGAGGGGCGAATACTGAAGCTTTCTTT. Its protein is CASSSQGGANTEAFF.

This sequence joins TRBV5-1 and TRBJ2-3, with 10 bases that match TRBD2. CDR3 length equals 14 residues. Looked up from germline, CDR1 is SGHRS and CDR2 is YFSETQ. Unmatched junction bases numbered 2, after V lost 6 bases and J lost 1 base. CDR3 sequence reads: CASKGTSGTDTQYF. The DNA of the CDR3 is TGCGCCAGCAAAGGGACTAGCGGCACAGATACGCAGTATTTT.

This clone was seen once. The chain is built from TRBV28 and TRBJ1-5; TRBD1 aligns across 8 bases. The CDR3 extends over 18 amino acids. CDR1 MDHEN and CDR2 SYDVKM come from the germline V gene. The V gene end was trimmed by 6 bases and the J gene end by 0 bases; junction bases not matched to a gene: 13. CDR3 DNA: TGTGCCAGCAGATCGCAGGGGGCGGAGGGGTATAGCAATCAGCCCCAGCATTTT. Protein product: CASRSQGAEGYSNQPQHF.

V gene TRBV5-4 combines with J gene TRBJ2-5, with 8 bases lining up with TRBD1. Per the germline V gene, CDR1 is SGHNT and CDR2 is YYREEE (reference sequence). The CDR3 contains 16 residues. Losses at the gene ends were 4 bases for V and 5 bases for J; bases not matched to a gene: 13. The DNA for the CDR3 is TGTGCCAGCAGCAATGGGCCCAGGGGGCGAGAGGAGACCCAGTACTTC. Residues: CASSNGPRGREETQYF.

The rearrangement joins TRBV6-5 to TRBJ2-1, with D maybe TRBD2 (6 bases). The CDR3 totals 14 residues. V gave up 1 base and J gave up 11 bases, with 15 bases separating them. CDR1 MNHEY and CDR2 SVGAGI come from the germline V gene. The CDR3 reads CASSYYLRGGQQFF. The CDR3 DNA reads TGTGCCAGCAGTTACTACCTCCGGGGAGGACAGCAGTTCTTC.

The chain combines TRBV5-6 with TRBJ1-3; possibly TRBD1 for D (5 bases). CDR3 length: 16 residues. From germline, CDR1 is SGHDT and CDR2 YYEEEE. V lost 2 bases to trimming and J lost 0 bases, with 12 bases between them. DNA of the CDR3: TGTGCCAGCAGCTTTCTGCAGGGTCACTCTGGAAACACCATATATTTT. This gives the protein CASSFLQGHSGNTIYF.

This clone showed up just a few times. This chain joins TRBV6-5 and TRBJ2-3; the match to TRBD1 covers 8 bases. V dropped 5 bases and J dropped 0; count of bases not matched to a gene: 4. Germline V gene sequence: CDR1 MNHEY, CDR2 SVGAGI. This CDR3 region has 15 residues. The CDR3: CASSPTGGSTDTQYF. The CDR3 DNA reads TGTGCCAGCAGTCCAACAGGGGGTAGCACAGATACGCAGTATTTT.

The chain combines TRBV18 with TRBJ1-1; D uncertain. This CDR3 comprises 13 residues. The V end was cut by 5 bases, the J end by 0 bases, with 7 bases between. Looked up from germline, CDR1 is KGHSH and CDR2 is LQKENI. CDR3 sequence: CASSDTLNTEAFF. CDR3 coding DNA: TGTGCCAGCTCAGACACCTTGAACACTGAAGCTTTCTTT.

CDR3 region: CASSLVMSPPAFF. DNA for the CDR3: TGTGCCAGCAGCTTAGTTATGAGCCCCCCAGCTTTCTTT. The V call is TRBV11-2, the J call TRBJ1-1, with D unresolved. The CDR3 runs to 13 residues. Trimming took off 1 base at V and 10 bases at J, with 13 bases between the two ends. Germline assignment: CDR1 SGHAT and CDR2 FQNNGV.

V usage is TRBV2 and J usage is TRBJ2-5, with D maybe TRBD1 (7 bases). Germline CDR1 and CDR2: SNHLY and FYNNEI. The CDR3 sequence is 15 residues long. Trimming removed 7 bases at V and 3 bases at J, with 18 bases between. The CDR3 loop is CASTQGGTGEETQYF. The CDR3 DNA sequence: TGTGCCAGCACCCAGGGGGGAACAGGGGAAGAGACCCAGTACTTC.

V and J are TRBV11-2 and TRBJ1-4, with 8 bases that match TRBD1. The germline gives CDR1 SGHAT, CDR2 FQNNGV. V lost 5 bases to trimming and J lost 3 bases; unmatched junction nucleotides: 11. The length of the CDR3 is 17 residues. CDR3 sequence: CASSPVWTGWANEKLFF. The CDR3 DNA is TGTGCCAGCAGCCCCGTATGGACAGGGTGGGCTAATGAAAAACTGTTTTTT.

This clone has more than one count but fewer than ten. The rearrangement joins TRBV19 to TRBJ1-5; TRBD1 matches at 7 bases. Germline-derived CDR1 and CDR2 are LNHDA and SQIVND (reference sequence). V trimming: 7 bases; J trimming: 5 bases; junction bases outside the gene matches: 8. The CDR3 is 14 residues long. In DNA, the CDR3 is TGTGCCAGTACCGGGGACAGTCAATATCAGCCCCAGCATTTT. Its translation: CASTGDSQYQPQHF.

The CDR3 coding sequence is TGTGCCAGCAGCTCGGGGAGGGGGGTTTGGGAAAAACTGTTTTTT. It encodes CASSSGRGVWEKLFF. V is TRBV7-8 and J is TRBJ1-4; possibly TRBD1 for D (6 bases). CDR3 length: 15 residues. Trimming pared 4 bases from V and 8 bases from J, leaving 17 bases between. Germline lookup yields CDR1 SGHVS and CDR2 FQNEAQ.

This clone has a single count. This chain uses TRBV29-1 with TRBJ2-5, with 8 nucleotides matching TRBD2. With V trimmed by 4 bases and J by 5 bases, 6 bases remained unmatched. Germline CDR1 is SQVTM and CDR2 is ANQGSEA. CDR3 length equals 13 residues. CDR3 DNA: TGCAGCGTTGGACGGGAGGGCCGGGAGACCCAGTACTTC. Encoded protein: CSVGREGRETQYF.

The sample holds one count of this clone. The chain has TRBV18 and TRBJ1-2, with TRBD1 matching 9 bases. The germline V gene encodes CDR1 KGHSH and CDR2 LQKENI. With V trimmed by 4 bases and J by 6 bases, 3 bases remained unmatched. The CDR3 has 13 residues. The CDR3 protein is CASSRDRDDGYTF. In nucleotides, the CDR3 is TGTGCCAGCTCACGGGACAGGGATGATGGCTACACCTTC. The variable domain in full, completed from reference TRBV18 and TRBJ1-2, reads NAGVMQNPRHLVRRRGQEARLRCSPMKGHSHVYWYRQLPEEGLKFMVYLQKENIIDESGMPKERFSAEFPKEGPSILRIQQVVRGDSAAYFCASSRDRDDGYTFGSGTRLTVV.

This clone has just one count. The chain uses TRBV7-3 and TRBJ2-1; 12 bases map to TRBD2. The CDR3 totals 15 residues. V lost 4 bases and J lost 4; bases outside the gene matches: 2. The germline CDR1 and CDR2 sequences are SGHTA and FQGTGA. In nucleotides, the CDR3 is TGTGCCAGCAGCTCTAGCGGGAGGGAGTACAATGAGCAGTTCTTC. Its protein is CASSSSGREYNEQFF.

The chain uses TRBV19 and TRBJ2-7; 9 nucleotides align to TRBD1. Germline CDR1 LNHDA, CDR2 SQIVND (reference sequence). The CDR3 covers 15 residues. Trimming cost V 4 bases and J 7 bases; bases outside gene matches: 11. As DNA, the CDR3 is TGTGCCAGTAGTACAACGGACAGGGGTCTTTGGGAGCAGTACTTC. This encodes CASSTTDRGLWEQYF.